This TCR beta chain was captured by sequencing in a study of T cell responses to AZD1222 COVID-19 vaccine. Findings and caveats of the study: Spike was spanned by vaccine-associated CD4 TCRs, which were dominant at 160-218 and 743-854. A rise in Spike-specific TCR breadth and depth followed two AZD1222 doses. White British people made up most donors, females outnumbered males, and clonal diversity was possibly underestimated.

The table came from immunoSEQ multiplex PCR; TCRdb's copy has only in-frame clones and leaves some out. This table holds 160,000 or so clones, approximately 87% found once. Turning to this clone: Its antigen is not known.

V dropped 5 bases and J dropped 2; count of bases not matched to a gene: 2. The CDR3 has 13 residues. Germline values: CDR1 SGHVS, CDR2 FQNEAQ. The chain has TRBV7-8 and TRBJ2-7; 8 nucleotides match TRBD2. The TCR originated in an adult who received the AZD1222 COVID-19 vaccine. The input for sequencing was peripheral blood, taken 28 days after the second AZD1222 dose. The CDR3 region is CASSHGGAYEQYF. CDR3 sequence (DNA): TGTGCCAGCAGCCACGGGGGGGCCTACGAGCAGTACTTC.